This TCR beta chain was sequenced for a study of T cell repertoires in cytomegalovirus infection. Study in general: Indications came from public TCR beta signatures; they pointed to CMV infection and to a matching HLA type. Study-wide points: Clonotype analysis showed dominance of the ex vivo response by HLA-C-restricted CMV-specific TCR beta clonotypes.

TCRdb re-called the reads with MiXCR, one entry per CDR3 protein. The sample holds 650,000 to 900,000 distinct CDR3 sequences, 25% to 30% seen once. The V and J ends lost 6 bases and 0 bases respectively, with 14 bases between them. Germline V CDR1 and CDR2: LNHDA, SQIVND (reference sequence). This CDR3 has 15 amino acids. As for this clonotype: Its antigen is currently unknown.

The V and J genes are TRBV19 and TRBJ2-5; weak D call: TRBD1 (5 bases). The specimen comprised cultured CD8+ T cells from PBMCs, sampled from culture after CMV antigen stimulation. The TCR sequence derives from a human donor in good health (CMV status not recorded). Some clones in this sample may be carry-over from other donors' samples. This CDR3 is CASSPLKGHQETQYF. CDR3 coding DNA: TGTGCCAGTAGCCCCCTCAAGGGGCACCAAGAGACCCAGTACTTC.